This paragraph reports one T cell receptor beta chain. These data are taken from a study of shared T cell receptors in the human thymus. The table came from immunoSEQ multiplex PCR; TCRdb's copy has only in-frame clones and leaves some out. In the table there are hundreds of thousands of clones, around 87% of which are singletons. Germline V gene data show CDR1 as LGHNA and CDR2 as YSLEER. This CDR3 has 14 residues. Between the trimmed V and J ends, which lost 0 bases and 2 bases, there was a span of 7 bases. Separately, the same data were catalogued under a study of human thymus T cells. That source notes: Thymus pieces cut out during corrective heart surgery were the tissue that was used.

The chain has TRBV4-3 and TRBJ1-2; TRBD1 might be the D (6 bases). Sample: thymocytes. The clonotype originates from a boy under two years old with a congenital heart defect. The CDR3 coding sequence is TGCGCCAGCAGCCAAGAACAGGGCAACTATGGCTACACCTTC. Encoded protein: CASSQEQGNYGYTF.